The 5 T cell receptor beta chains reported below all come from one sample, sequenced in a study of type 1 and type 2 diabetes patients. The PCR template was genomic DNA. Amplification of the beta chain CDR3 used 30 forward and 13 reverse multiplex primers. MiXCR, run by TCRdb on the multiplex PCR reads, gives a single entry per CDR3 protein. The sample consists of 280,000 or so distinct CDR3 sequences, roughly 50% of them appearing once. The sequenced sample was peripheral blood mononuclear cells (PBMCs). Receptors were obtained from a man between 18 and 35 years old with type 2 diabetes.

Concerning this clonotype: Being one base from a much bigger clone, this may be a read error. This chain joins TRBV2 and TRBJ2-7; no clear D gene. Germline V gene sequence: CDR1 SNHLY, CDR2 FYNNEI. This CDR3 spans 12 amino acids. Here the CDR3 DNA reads TGTGCCAGCAGCCTGCAACCCTACGAGCAGCACTTC. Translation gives CASSLQPYEQHF.

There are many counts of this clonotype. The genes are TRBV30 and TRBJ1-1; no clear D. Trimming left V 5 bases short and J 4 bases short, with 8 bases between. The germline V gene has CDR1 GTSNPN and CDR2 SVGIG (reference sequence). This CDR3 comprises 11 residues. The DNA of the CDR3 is TGTGCCTGGGGGTTGGGCACTGAAGCTTTCTTT. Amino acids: CAWGLGTEAFF.

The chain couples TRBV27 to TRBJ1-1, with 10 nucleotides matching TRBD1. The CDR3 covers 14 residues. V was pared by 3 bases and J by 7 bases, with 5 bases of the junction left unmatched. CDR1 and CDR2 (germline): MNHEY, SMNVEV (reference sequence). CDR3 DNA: TGTGCCAGCAGTTTTAGGGGACAGGGGTATGAAGCTTTCTTT. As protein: CASSFRGQGYEAFF.

The chain's CDR3 is CATSVLRDNNTDTQYF. CDR3 nucleotide sequence: TGTGCCACCAGCGTACTCAGGGACAACAACACAGATACGCAGTATTTT. The rearrangement links TRBV15 to TRBJ2-3, with a tentative D call TRBD1 (6 bases). Trimming cost V 5 bases and J 2 bases, with 17 bases left between them. There are 16 residues in the CDR3. CDR1 and CDR2 from the germline V gene are LNHNV and YYDKDF (reference sequence).

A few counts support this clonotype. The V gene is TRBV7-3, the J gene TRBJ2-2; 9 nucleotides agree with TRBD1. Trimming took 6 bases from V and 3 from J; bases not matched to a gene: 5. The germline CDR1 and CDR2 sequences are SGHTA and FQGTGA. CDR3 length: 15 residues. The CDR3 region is CASSSGTGYTGELFF. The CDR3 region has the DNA TGTGCCAGCAGTTCCGGGACAGGGTACACCGGGGAGCTGTTTTTT. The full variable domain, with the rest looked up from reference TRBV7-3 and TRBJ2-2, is GAGVSQTPSNKVTEKGKYVELRCDPISGHTALYWYRQSLGQGPEFLIYFQGTGAADDSGLPNDRFFAVRPEGSVSTLKIQRTERGDSAVYLCASSSGTGYTGELFFGEGSRLTVL.